These 23 T cell receptor beta chains originate from one sample sequenced in a study of CD8 T cells in ankylosing spondylitis. TCRdb reprocessed the 5' RACE reads with MiXCR, giving one entry per CDR3 protein. The sample contains 25,000 to 40,000 distinct CDR3 sequences, about 7% of which appear only once. The sample taken for sequencing was blood, either unsorted or a sorted T cell fraction (not recorded which). These receptors originate from a male donor with ankylosing spondylitis or in good health (not recorded which).

This clonotype occurred many times. The chain links TRBV7-8 to TRBJ2-2; 10 bases match TRBD1. The CDR3 loop spans 16 amino acids. Per the germline V gene, CDR1 is SGHVS and CDR2 is FQNEAQ. The V segment lost 5 bases and the J segment 1 base; nucleotides outside the gene matches: 4. CDR3 bases: TGTGCCAGCAGCCTCCGGGACAGGGGGAACACCGGGGAGCTGTTTTTT. It specifies CASSLRDRGNTGELFF.

This clonotype was recorded many times. The genes are TRBV7-8 and TRBJ2-1, with 10 bases fitting TRBD1. The V and J ends lost 5 bases and 7 bases, in that order; junction bases with no gene match: 17. The CDR3 has 18 amino acids. Germline V lookup: CDR1 SGHVS, CDR2 FQNEAQ. The DNA of the CDR3 is TGTGCCAGCAGCATACCCGGGACAGGGGTTCAGAGGTGGAATGAGCAGTTCTTC. Translated: CASSIPGTGVQRWNEQFF. The full variable domain, with the rest looked up from reference TRBV7-8 and TRBJ2-1, is GAGVSQSPRYKVAKRGQDVALRCDPISGHVSLFWYQQALGQGPEFLTYFQNEAQLDKSGLPSDRFFAERPEGSVSTLKIQRTQQEDSAVYLCASSIPGTGVQRWNEQFFGPGTRLTVL.

This clonotype was seen repeatedly, ten times or more. V usage is TRBV10-3 and J usage is TRBJ2-1, with 11 bases fitting TRBD2. The CDR3 consists of 15 residues. The germline V gene has CDR1 ENHRY and CDR2 SYGVKD. With 3 bases clipped from V and 5 bases from J, the junction kept 3 bases outside the gene matches. The CDR3 protein is CAISEGTSGDNEQFF. The CDR3 nucleotides are TGTGCCATCAGTGAAGGGACTAGCGGAGACAATGAGCAGTTCTTC.

This clonotype was observed at least ten times. The chain employs TRBV5-1 and TRBJ2-1; 12 nucleotides line up with TRBD2. With V trimmed by 4 bases and J by 7 bases, 9 bases remained unmatched. The CDR3 extends over 16 amino acids. Per the germline V gene, CDR1 is SGHRS and CDR2 is YFSETQ. CDR3 in amino acids: CASSQGLAGMRNEQFF. CDR3 DNA sequence: TGCGCCAGCAGCCAAGGACTAGCGGGAATGCGGAATGAGCAGTTCTTC.

In this sample, this clonotype turned up many times. The gene calls are TRBV2 and TRBJ2-1, with 14 bases fitting TRBD2. CDR1 SNHLY and CDR2 FYNNEI come from the germline V gene. This CDR3 has 16 amino acids. Germline trimming cut 3 bases from V and 8 bases from J; bases unmatched to any gene: 6. The chain's CDR3 is CASSDPGTSGRDEQFF. CDR3 DNA: TGTGCCAGCAGTGACCCCGGGACTAGCGGGAGAGATGAGCAGTTCTTC.

Concerning this clonotype: At one end the junction does not follow the germline gene, possibly because of a read error. The V gene is TRBV11-2, the J gene TRBJ1-5, with 7 bases identical to TRBD1. Germline CDR1 SGHAT, CDR2 FQNNGV. CDR3 length: 16 amino acids. CDR3 sequence reads: CASSLDRTGLNQPQHF. DNA for the CDR3: TGTGCCAGCAGTTTAGATCGGACAGGCCTTAATCAGCCCCAGCATTTT.

This clonotype was recorded at least ten times. The chain joins TRBV9 to TRBJ1-6, with D possibly matching TRBD1 (5 bases). CDR3 length: 15 amino acids. The germline V and J ends were trimmed by 3 bases and 7 bases, with 14 bases remaining between them. Germline lookup yields CDR1 SGDLS and CDR2 YYNGEE. Written as DNA, the CDR3 is TGTGCCAGCAGCGCTCGACGGGGGGAAAATTCACCCCTCCACTTT. Encoded protein: CASSARRGENSPLHF. The variable domain in full, completed from reference TRBV9 and TRBJ1-6, reads DSGVTQTPKHLITATGQRVTLRCSPRSGDLSVYWYQQSLDQGLQFLIQYYNGEERAKGNILERFSAQQFPDLHSELNLSSLELGDSALYFCASSARRGENSPLHFGNGTRLTVT.

This sequence joins TRBV5-1 and TRBJ2-2, with TRBD1 matching 9 bases. CDR3 length equals 17 residues. Germline V lookup: CDR1 SGHRS, CDR2 YFSETQ. V shed 4 bases, J shed 3 bases, and the junction held 10 bases outside the gene matches. In DNA, the CDR3 is TGCGCCAGCAGCAGCGCACCGGGACAGGGTGACACCGGGGAGCTGTTTTTT. It is translated as CASSSAPGQGDTGELFF. Drawing the rest from reference TRBV5-1 and TRBJ2-2, the complete variable domain is KAGVTQTPRYLIKTRGQQVTLSCSPISGHRSVSWYQQTPGQGLQFLFEYFSETQRNKGNFPGRFSGRQFSNSRSEMNVSTLELGDSALYLCASSSAPGQGDTGELFFGEGSRLTVL.

This clonotype was detected many times. V and J are TRBV20-1 and TRBJ2-3; a weak D match, TRBD1 (6 bases). The CDR3 covers 15 residues. Germline assignment: CDR1 DFQATT and CDR2 SNEGSKA (reference sequence). V gave up 5 bases and J gave up 2 bases, with 17 bases separating them. Here the CDR3 reads CSAYREGVSTDTQYF. The CDR3 coding sequence is TGCAGTGCTTACAGGGAAGGGGTGTCCACAGATACGCAGTATTTT.

V is TRBV5-4 and J is TRBJ2-2, with D perhaps TRBD2 (5 bases). This CDR3 is built from 13 residues. CDR1 is SGHNT and CDR2 is YYREEE in the germline V gene (reference sequence). The V and J ends lost 3 bases and 6 bases respectively, with 9 bases between them. The CDR3 protein is CASSSGVSGELFF. The CDR3 DNA reads TGTGCCAGCAGCTCCGGGGTGTCCGGGGAGCTGTTTTTT.

At least ten counts were recorded for this clonotype. This chain connects TRBV6-6 to TRBJ2-5; tentatively, D is TRBD1 (6 bases). This CDR3 comprises 13 residues. Germline V gives CDR1 MNHNY, CDR2 SVGAGI (reference sequence). With 5 bases removed from V and 4 bases from J, the gap between germline ends came to 11 bases. The CDR3: CASSITGRETQYF. The CDR3 bases are TGTGCCAGCAGTATCACAGGGAGAGAGACCCAGTACTTC.

This clonotype was detected only a few times. The gene calls are TRBV20-1 and TRBJ2-6; 12 bases fit TRBD1. Germline V CDR1 and CDR2: DFQATT, SNEGSKA (reference sequence). The CDR3 extends over 20 amino acids. V lost 6 bases, J lost 2 bases, and 17 bases stayed unmatched. CDR3 bases: TGCAGTGCGAGACTTTTCTCCAACCGGGACAGGGGGCCTGGGGCCAACGTCCTGACTTTC. Translation: CSARLFSNRDRGPGANVLTF.

This clonotype was found many times. The gene calls are TRBV7-3 and TRBJ2-1; 7 positions agree with TRBD2. This CDR3 region has 14 residues. Germline V gene sequence: CDR1 SGHTA, CDR2 FQGTGA. J gave up 2 bases and V 5 bases, and 3 bases lay outside the gene matches. This chain's CDR3 is CASSPSGAYNEQFF. CDR3 DNA sequence: TGTGCCAGCAGCCCTAGCGGCGCCTACAATGAGCAGTTCTTC.

The chain combines TRBV5-8 with TRBJ2-7; D might be TRBD2 (6 bases). Trimming removed 5 bases from V and 3 bases from J, with 12 bases in between. Germline values: CDR1 SGHTS, CDR2 YDEGEE. The CDR3 loop spans 13 amino acids. The CDR3, as DNA: TGTGCCAGCAGACTCAGGCGGGACTACGAGCAGTACTTC. Amino acid sequence: CASRLRRDYEQYF.

This clonotype was counted at least ten times. V and J are TRBV9 and TRBJ1-6; tentatively, D is TRBD1 (5 bases). Per the germline V gene, CDR1 is SGDLS and CDR2 is YYNGEE. V was clipped by 0 bases and J by 8 bases, with 12 bases between them. The CDR3 is 15 amino acids. The CDR3, as DNA: TGTGCCAGCAGCGTAGACGGGGGTCTGGATTCACCCCTCCACTTT. Translated, it gives CASSVDGGLDSPLHF. The full variable domain, rest sourced from reference TRBV9 and TRBJ1-6, is DSGVTQTPKHLITATGQRVTLRCSPRSGDLSVYWYQQSLDQGLQFLIQYYNGEERAKGNILERFSAQQFPDLHSELNLSSLELGDSALYFCASSVDGGLDSPLHFGNGTRLTVT.

This clonotype came up many times. This chain uses TRBV29-1 with TRBJ2-7; 7 bases map to TRBD2. Germline trimming cut 0 bases from V and 3 bases from J; bases unmatched to any gene: 8. Germline assignment: CDR1 SQVTM and CDR2 ANQGSEA. The CDR3 has 15 amino acids. The CDR3 coding sequence is TGCAGCGTTGAAGACGGGCGGGAGAGTATCTACGAGCAGTACTTC. It specifies CSVEDGRESIYEQYF.

In this sample, this clonotype turned up many times. V is TRBV15 and J is TRBJ2-7; TRBD2 is a possible D gene (5 bases). This CDR3 region has 14 residues. From germline, CDR1 is LNHNV and CDR2 YYDKDF (reference sequence). The V gene lost 1 base and the J gene lost 6 bases, with 13 bases spanning the gap. This chain's CDR3 is CATSRGEAVREQYF. The CDR3 region has the DNA TGTGCCACCAGCAGAGGAGAAGCGGTCCGCGAGCAGTACTTC.

This clonotype ranks as medium-sized. DNA of the CDR3: TGTGCCAGCAGCGCCCGAGACAGATACAATGAGCAGTTCTTC. It specifies CASSARDRYNEQFF. The chain employs TRBV7-6 and TRBJ2-1; weak D call: TRBD1 (5 bases). V was trimmed by 5 bases and J by 4 bases, leaving 12 bases between them. Germline V lookup: CDR1 SGHVS, CDR2 FNYEAQ. The CDR3 covers 14 residues. Full variable domain (remainder filled in from reference TRBV7-6 and TRBJ2-1): GAGVSQSPRYKVTKRGQDVALRCDPISGHVSLYWYRQALGQGPEFLTYFNYEAQQDKSGLPNDRFSAERPEGSISTLTIQRTEQRDSAMYRCASSARDRYNEQFFGPGTRLTVL.

The genes are TRBV4-2 and TRBJ2-3; possibly TRBD1 or TRBD2 for D (5 bases each). The V and J ends lost 4 bases and 6 bases respectively, with 14 bases between them. In germline, CDR1 is LGHNA, CDR2 YNFKEQ. This CDR3 is built from 14 residues. CDR3 loop: CASSPGDPRDTQYF. In DNA, the CDR3 is TGTGCCAGCAGCCCTGGGGACCCCAGGGATACGCAGTATTTT.

The V and J genes are TRBV28 and TRBJ2-7; perhaps TRBD1 as D (6 bases). Germline loops: CDR1 MDHEN, CDR2 SYDVKM. Deletions cut 6 bases from V and 3 bases from J, with 12 bases between. This CDR3 region has 13 residues. CDR3 sequence reads: CASSRGRGYEQYF. The CDR3 nucleotides read TGTGCCAGCAGCAGAGGCAGGGGCTACGAGCAGTACTTC. Together with reference TRBV28 and TRBJ2-7, the CDR3 gives the full variable domain: DVKVTQSSRYLVKRTGEKVFLECVQDMDHENMFWYRQDPGLGLRLIYFSYDVKMKEKGDIPEGYSVSREKKERFSLILESASTNQTSMYLCASSRGRGYEQYFGPGTRLTVT.

This clonotype has ten or more counts. V is TRBV5-1 and J is TRBJ1-5; 8 bases are a match to TRBD1. V lost 4 bases to trimming and J lost 0 bases; unmatched junction nucleotides: 15. CDR1 is SGHRS, CDR2 YFSETQ, per germline. This CDR3 contains 19 residues. The CDR3 DNA reads as TGCGCCAGCAGCACGACCGGGACAGGAGCCAAAAATAGCAATCAGCCCCAGCATTTT. Residues: CASSTTGTGAKNSNQPQHF.

This chain uses TRBV7-9 with TRBJ1-1; no firm D call. This CDR3 is 13 amino acids long. Germline lookup yields CDR1 SEHNR and CDR2 FQNEAQ (reference sequence). Trimming left V 5 bases short and J 5 bases short, with 12 bases between. CDR3 protein: CASSHAAGTEAFF. The DNA of the CDR3 is TGTGCCAGCAGCCATGCCGCGGGGACTGAAGCTTTCTTT. The variable domain in full, completed from reference TRBV7-9 and TRBJ1-1, reads DTGVSQNPRHKITKRGQNVTFRCDPISEHNRLYWYRQTLGQGPEFLTYFQNEAQLEKSRLLSDRFSAERPKGSFSTLEIQRTEQGDSAMYLCASSHAAGTEAFFGQGTRLTVV.

This clonotype was observed many times. The gene calls are TRBV27 and TRBJ1-5, with D perhaps matching TRBD1 (5 bases). Germline-derived CDR1 and CDR2 are MNHEY and SMNVEV (reference sequence). The germline V and J ends were trimmed by 2 bases and 2 bases, with 10 bases remaining between them. This CDR3 comprises 15 residues. For the CDR3, the DNA is TGTGCCAGCAGTTTAGCGGGGCGCGGCAATCAGCCCCAGCATTTT. It specifies CASSLAGRGNQPQHF.